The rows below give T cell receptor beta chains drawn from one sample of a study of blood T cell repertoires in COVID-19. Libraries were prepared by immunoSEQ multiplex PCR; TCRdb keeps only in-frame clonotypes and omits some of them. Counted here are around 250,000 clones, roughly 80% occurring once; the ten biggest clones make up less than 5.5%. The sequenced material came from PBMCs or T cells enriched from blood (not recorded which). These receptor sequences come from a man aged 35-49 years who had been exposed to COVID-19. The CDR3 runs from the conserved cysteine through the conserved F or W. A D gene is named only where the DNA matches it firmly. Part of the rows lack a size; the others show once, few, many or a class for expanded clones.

CDR3 protein: CATSGPGGTVYSNQPQHF
CDR3 DNA: TGTGCCACCAGCGGCCCGGGGGGAACGGTATATAGCAATCAGCCCCAGCATTTT
V gene: TRBV15
J gene: TRBJ1-5
D gene: .
clone size: .

CDR3 protein: CASSPSGTEAFF
CDR3 DNA: TGTGCCAGCTCACCAAGCGGCACTGAAGCTTTCTTT
V gene: TRBV18
J gene: TRBJ1-1
D gene: .
clone size: .

CDR3 protein: CASRDGGYGYTF
CDR3 DNA: TGTGCCAGCAGGGACGGGGGATATGGCTACACCTTC
V gene: TRBV19
J gene: TRBJ1-2
D gene: .
clone size: once

CDR3 protein: CASSPIRSQGAINEQFF
CDR3 DNA: TGTGCCAGCAGCCCCATTAGGTCCCAGGGGGCAATCAATGAGCAGTTCTTC
V gene: TRBV7-6
J gene: TRBJ2-1
D gene: TRBD1
clone size: .

CDR3 protein: CASSRSGENYGYTF
CDR3 DNA: TGTGCCAGTAGCCGTTCGGGGGAAAACTATGGCTACACCTTC
V gene: TRBV19
J gene: TRBJ1-2
D gene: .
clone size: .

CDR3 protein: CASSTRTSGNTGELFF
CDR3 DNA: TGTGCCAGCAGCACCCGAACTAGCGGAAACACCGGGGAGCTGTTTTTT
V gene: TRBV7-9
J gene: TRBJ2-2
D gene: TRBD2
clone size: .

CDR3 protein: CASSLVNSILGNTEAFF
CDR3 DNA: TGTGCCAGCAGCTTGGTGAATTCAATCCTCGGGAACACTGAAGCTTTCTTT
V gene: TRBV5-5
J gene: TRBJ1-1
D gene: .
clone size: .

CDR3 protein: CASSFPPGLAVINEQFF
CDR3 DNA: TGTGCCAGCAGCTTTCCTCCGGGACTAGCGGTGATAAATGAGCAGTTCTTC
V gene: TRBV5-4
J gene: TRBJ2-1
D gene: TRBD2
clone size: .

CDR3 protein: CASSLFVRDTIYGYTF
CDR3 DNA: TGTGCCAGCAGCTTATTCGTCCGGGACACAATCTATGGCTACACCTTC
V gene: TRBV7-8
J gene: TRBJ1-2
D gene: .
clone size: .

CDR3 protein: CATLAGGPYEQYF
CDR3 DNA: TGTGCCACCTTAGCGGGAGGGCCCTACGAGCAGTACTTC
V gene: TRBV6-6
J gene: TRBJ2-7
D gene: TRBD2
clone size: .